The entry below gives a single T cell receptor (beta chain) sequence along with its context. These data come from a study of PD-L1 blockade in urothelial cancer. Overall study context: Previous chemotherapy exposure amounted to 0 to 3 regimens for patients. Blood was analyzed 3 weeks (second dose) and 6 weeks after treatment start.

TCR analog templates of synthetic origin were spiked into each PCR. Generated by immunoSEQ multiplex PCR, the TCRdb table keeps only in-frame clones and is missing some. Of 45,000 to 60,000 clones listed, 70% to 90% were seen once; the top ten hold 2.4%. The germline gives CDR1 SNHLY, CDR2 FYNNEI. This CDR3 has 14 residues. The ends lost 3 bases at V and 4 bases at J; junction bases unmatched: 4. The sample's time point: peripheral blood 6 weeks after treatment start. The rearrangement joins TRBV2 to TRBJ2-5, with TRBD2 matching 8 bases. The sample consisted of PBMCs, taken around atezolizumab (anti-PD-L1) treatment. The receptor comes from a man aged 55 to 69 with urothelial cancer. The CDR3 DNA reads TGTGCCAGCAGTGACCGGGGGGGCCGAGAGACCCAGTACTTC. This encodes CASSDRGGRETQYF.